This passage covers 5 T cell receptor beta chains from one sample sequenced in a study of technical replicates of blood from a handful of donors. Sequencing used immunoSEQ multiplex PCR; TCRdb keeps in-frame clones, though not all of them. This table holds around 98,000 clones, approximately 96% found once. The sequenced material came from T cells isolated from PBMCs. Receptors originate from a human donor in good health.

The J gene is TRBJ2-7, the V gene TRBV7-9; 9 bases are shared with TRBD1. This CDR3 has 16 residues. Germline CDR1 reads SEHNR; CDR2 reads FQNEAQ (reference sequence). V lost 4 bases and J lost 3; bases outside the gene matches: 10. The CDR3, as DNA: TGTGCCAGCAGCTCTTTCACCGGGACAGGGTTCTACGAGCAGTACTTC. Translated: CASSSFTGTGFYEQYF.

The J gene is TRBJ2-3, the V gene TRBV10-2; TRBD1 is a possible D gene (6 bases). Germline loops: CDR1 WSHSY, CDR2 SAAADI. The CDR3 extends over 14 amino acids. V lost 10 bases, J lost 3 bases, and 17 bases lay in between. This CDR3 is CATERQDFTDTQYF. The DNA of the CDR3 is TGCGCCACCGAGCGACAGGACTTTACAGATACGCAGTATTTT.

The chain links TRBV11-2 to TRBJ2-1; D possibly corresponds to TRBD2 (6 bases). The CDR3 consists of 18 residues. Germline V gene data show CDR1 as SGHAT and CDR2 as FQNNGV. The V gene lost 3 bases and the J gene lost 0 bases, with 18 bases spanning the gap. The CDR3 loop reads CASSLRGLALSSYNEQFF. DNA for the CDR3: TGTGCCAGCAGCTTGAGGGGTCTAGCGTTGAGCTCCTACAATGAGCAGTTCTTC.

The J gene is TRBJ2-5, the V gene TRBV29-1; D call uncertain. Trimming removed 2 bases at V and 3 bases at J, with 10 bases between. Germline CDR1 SQVTM, CDR2 ANQGSEA. This CDR3 comprises 13 residues. The CDR3 DNA is TGCAGCGTTGAATATGGGCAAAAAGAGACCCAGTACTTC. Protein sequence: CSVEYGQKETQYF.

The gene calls are TRBV7-3 and TRBJ2-2; 9 bases line up with TRBD1. Germline values: CDR1 SGHTA, CDR2 FQGTGA. The CDR3 runs 19 residues. Germline trimming cut 3 bases from V and 4 bases from J; bases unmatched to any gene: 15. The CDR3 is CASSFPRPGTGRITGELFF. The CDR3 coding sequence is TGTGCCAGCAGCTTTCCCCGGCCCGGGACAGGGAGAATCACCGGGGAGCTGTTTTTT.